Following are 17 T cell receptor beta chains from one sample sequenced in a study of T cell repertoires in cytomegalovirus infection. These receptors are not linked to any known antigen. One entry per CDR3 protein results from TCRdb running MiXCR on the reads. The sample shows 400,000 to 600,000 distinct CDR3 sequences, approximately 40% of them seen only once. Source: cultured PBMCs, taken from culture after CMV antigen stimulation. The receptor source for this set is a human donor in good health (CMV status not recorded). Some clones in this sample may be carry-over from other donors' samples.

This clonotype was observed a few times. The V and J genes are TRBV7-2 and TRBJ1-2; perhaps TRBD1 as D (5 bases). The CDR3 consists of 12 residues. V was pared by 5 bases and J by 8 bases, with 12 bases between. The germline V gene encodes CDR1 SGHTA and CDR2 FQGNSA. In DNA, the CDR3 is TGTGCCAGCAGCCAGGGTCTCGGCGGCTACACCTTC. This translates into CASSQGLGGYTF.

The chain carries TRBV6-1 and TRBJ2-1; D remains unclear. The CDR3 is 12 amino acids. With 3 bases removed from V and 6 bases from J, the gap between germline ends came to 6 bases. In germline, CDR1 is MNHNS, CDR2 SASEGT. The CDR3 coding sequence is TGTGCCAGCAGTGACCCACCCAATGAGCAGTTCTTC. It translates to CASSDPPNEQFF.

This clonotype turned up a few times. The chain uses TRBV28 and TRBJ1-5; TRBD1 is a possible D gene (5 bases). V shed 5 bases and J shed 2 bases, with 16 bases lying between them. Germline V gene data show CDR1 as MDHEN and CDR2 as SYDVKM. This CDR3 contains 16 residues. The CDR3 DNA reads as TGTGCCAGCAGTCCCTGGCAAGGGGTTCGCAATCAGCCCCAGCATTTT. It translates to CASSPWQGVRNQPQHF.

The CDR3, as DNA: TGTGCCAGCAGCTTAGTGGGTAGCGGAGACTTCACAGATACGCAGTATTTT. Protein sequence: CASSLVGSGDFTDTQYF. The chain couples TRBV7-2 to TRBJ2-3; tentative D call: TRBD2 (6 bases). CDR1 and CDR2 (germline): SGHTA, FQGNSA. The CDR3 sequence is 17 residues long. V gave up 1 base and J gave up 2 bases, with 16 bases separating them.

The chain carries TRBV6-1 and TRBJ2-5; 7 positions agree with TRBD2. The CDR3 contains 16 residues. V gave up 4 bases and J gave up 5 bases; unmatched junction bases: 13. Germline CDR1 reads MNHNS; CDR2 reads SASEGT. The CDR3 DNA sequence: TGTGCCAGCAGTGTCCGGTTGGGGGAGGGCCACGAGACCCAGTACTTC. Translating gives CASSVRLGEGHETQYF.

This clonotype was seen more than once but under ten times. This chain uses TRBV11-3 with TRBJ2-2; D unresolved. The V end lost 5 bases, the J end lost 4 bases, and 11 bases lay between the germline ends. This CDR3 comprises 14 residues. The V gene's germline CDR1 is SGHNT and CDR2 YENEEA. For the CDR3, the DNA is TGTGCCAGCAGCCTCGGACGGAGCACCGGGGAGCTGTTTTTT. It encodes CASSLGRSTGELFF.

The chain has TRBV2 and TRBJ2-2; D is unresolved. The V end was cut by 6 bases, the J end by 2 bases, with 10 bases between. CDR1 is SNHLY, CDR2 FYNNEI, per germline. This CDR3 comprises 14 residues. CDR3 in amino acids: CASSRAPNTGELFF. The DNA of the CDR3 is TGTGCCAGCAGCCGGGCCCCAAACACCGGGGAGCTGTTTTTT.

The chain links TRBV27 to TRBJ1-4; a weak D match, TRBD1 (6 bases). This CDR3 contains 14 residues. Trimming removed 6 bases at V and 8 bases at J, with 16 bases between. The germline gives CDR1 MNHEY, CDR2 SMNVEV (reference sequence). The CDR3 coding sequence is TGTGCCAGCAGGGCAGGGGCAGGGTACGAAAAACTGTTTTTT. Protein product: CASRAGAGYEKLFF.

This chain links TRBV15 with TRBJ1-4, with TRBD1 matching over 7 bases. CDR1 is LNHNV and CDR2 is YYDKDF in the germline V gene (reference sequence). This CDR3 comprises 13 residues. The V gene end was trimmed by 3 bases and the J gene end by 10 bases; junction bases not matched to a gene: 5. DNA for the CDR3: TGTGCCACCAGCAGCCGACAGGGATCAAAACTGTTTTTT. Translation: CATSSRQGSKLFF.

This clonotype was recorded many times. The rearrangement uses TRBV7-2 and TRBJ2-7, with 7 positions matching TRBD2. CDR3 length equals 15 residues. With V trimmed by 2 bases and J by 2 bases, 6 bases remained unmatched. Germline lookup yields CDR1 SGHTA and CDR2 FQGNSA. In DNA form, the CDR3 reads TGTGCCAGCAGCTTATTCGGGGACTACACCTACGAGCAGTACTTC. Encoded protein: CASSLFGDYTYEQYF.

The rearrangement uses TRBV7-2 and TRBJ2-7; TRBD2 matches at 9 bases. The CDR3 is 15 amino acids. The V gene's germline CDR1 is SGHTA and CDR2 FQGNSA. After removal of 1 base from V and 6 bases from J, the junction contained 7 bases not matched to a gene. The CDR3 coding sequence is TGTGCCAGCAGCTTAGTAGCGGGAGTAATAGGCGAGCAGTACTTC. This translates into CASSLVAGVIGEQYF. The whole variable domain, filled in from reference TRBV7-2 and TRBJ2-7, reads GAGVSQSPSNKVTEKGKDVELRCDPISGHTALYWYRQSLGQGLEFLIYFQGNSAPDKSGLPSDRFSAERTGGSVSTLTIQRTQQEDSAVYLCASSLVAGVIGEQYFGPGTRLTVT.

V usage is TRBV6-1 and J usage is TRBJ2-7; perhaps TRBD1 as D (7 bases). Trimming cost V 1 base and J 1 base, with 11 bases left between them. The CDR3 runs 15 residues. Looked up from germline, CDR1 is MNHNS and CDR2 is SASEGT. CDR3 region: CASSEGGDRSYEQYF. The CDR3 coding sequence is TGTGCCAGCAGTGAAGGGGGGGACAGATCCTACGAGCAGTACTTC.

This clonotype appeared a few times. The V gene is TRBV6-6, the J gene TRBJ1-4; 8 bases fit TRBD1. Germline CDR1 and CDR2: MNHNY and SVGAGI (reference sequence). This CDR3 is built from 17 residues. V dropped 0 bases and J dropped 6; count of bases not matched to a gene: 9. The CDR3 DNA sequence: TGTGCCAGCAGTTACTCCATCAGGGGGCTGCGGGATGAAAAACTGTTTTTT. Translating it yields CASSYSIRGLRDEKLFF.

The chain has TRBV5-1 and TRBJ2-1; 7 bases align to TRBD1. Germline CDR1 SGHRS, CDR2 YFSETQ. The ends lost 5 bases at V and 5 bases at J; junction bases unmatched: 10. The CDR3 has 15 residues. CDR3 sequence reads: CASRPTGTVNNEQFF. The CDR3, as DNA: TGCGCCAGCAGACCAACAGGGACAGTAAACAATGAGCAGTTCTTC.

This clonotype was counted only a few times. This chain joins TRBV6-1 and TRBJ1-5; tentative D call: TRBD1 (5 bases). CDR1 MNHNS and CDR2 SASEGT come from the germline V gene. Trimming took off 4 bases at V and 1 base at J, with 11 bases between the two ends. CDR3 length: 15 amino acids. The CDR3 is CASSVIGASNQPQHF. CDR3 nucleotide sequence: TGTGCCAGCAGTGTGATCGGGGCGAGCAATCAGCCCCAGCATTTT.

The V and J genes are TRBV7-2 and TRBJ2-7; perhaps TRBD1 as D (6 bases). The germline gives CDR1 SGHTA, CDR2 FQGNSA. Trimming removed 5 bases at V and 4 bases at J, with 12 bases between. The CDR3 spans 13 residues. The CDR3 region has the DNA TGTGCCAGCAGCCTACTCGACAGGTACGAGCAGTACTTC. Encoded protein: CASSLLDRYEQYF.

The table lists this clonotype with a few counts. The CDR3: CATSRDYGDRAVGGYTF. The CDR3 bases are TGTGCCACCAGCAGAGATTATGGAGACAGGGCCGTGGGGGGCTACACCTTC. The chain couples TRBV15 to TRBJ1-2; 7 nucleotides align to TRBD1. Germline lookup yields CDR1 LNHNV and CDR2 YYDKDF (reference sequence). This CDR3 has 17 amino acids. V trimming: 0 bases; J trimming: 8 bases; junction bases outside the gene matches: 15.